Listed below are T cell receptor beta chains from one sample, sequenced in a study of PD-1 blockade in mismatch repair-deficient tumors. Their specific antigens are unknown. Only in-frame clones appear in the TCRdb table, and some are missing; sequencing was by immunoSEQ multiplex PCR. The table has about 14,000 clones, under 90% seen once; the top ten hold approximately 10%. Specimen: cells cultured in vitro, collected from a patient treated with pembrolizumab. These receptors originate from an adult with mismatch repair-deficient cancer. Each CDR3 is given with its conserved first and last residue. A D gene is named only where the DNA matches it firmly. Rows may omit the clone size; those that give it use once, few, many or a size class.

CSVKGQGHSYEQYF | TGCAGCGTGAAGGGACAGGGGCACTCCTACGAGCAGTACTTC | TRBV29-1 | . | TRBD1 | TRBJ2-7
CASSLSFSSYEQYF | TGTGCCAGCAGCCTATCGTTCAGTTCCTACGAGCAGTACTTC | TRBV7-9 | . | . | TRBJ2-7
CASYMTGGDNQPQHF | TGTGCCAGTTATATGACAGGGGGGGACAATCAGCCCCAGCATTTT | TRBV19 | . | TRBD1 | TRBJ1-5
CASSYDTDRYDMNTEAFF | TGTGCCAGCAGTTACGATACGGACAGATATGATATGAACACTGAAGCTTTCTTT | TRBV28 | . | . | TRBJ1-1
CASSSGTQFYEQYF | TGCGCCAGCAGCTCTGGGACCCAATTCTACGAGCAGTACTTC | TRBV5-1 | . | . | TRBJ2-7
CASSIKGGGQGSYGYTF | TGTGCCAGTAGTATAAAGGGGGGAGGGCAGGGCAGCTATGGCTACACCTTC | TRBV19 | . | . | TRBJ1-2
CASRLDPSRGYTF | TGTGCCAGCAGGCTGGACCCATCTAGAGGCTACACCTTC | TRBV28 | few | . | TRBJ1-2
CASSPSGGNQPQHF | TGTGCCAGCAGTCCCTCCGGAGGAAATCAGCCCCAGCATTTT | TRBV27 | few | . | TRBJ1-5
CASRGVQAETYNEQFF | TGTGCCAGCAGGGGGGTTCAAGCGGAGACCTACAATGAGCAGTTCTTC | TRBV28 | . | . | TRBJ2-1
CASSFAYTYEQYF | TGTGCCAGCAGCTTTGCGTATACCTACGAGCAGTACTTC | TRBV11-2 | . | . | TRBJ2-7
CASSDSFRSPLHF | TGTGCCAGTAGTGACAGCTTTCGGTCACCCCTCCACTTT | TRBV19 | . | . | TRBJ1-6
CASSPRTSGTSYEQYF | TGTGCCAGCAGCCCGAGGACTAGCGGGACATCCTACGAGCAGTACTTC | TRBV7-8 | . | TRBD2 | TRBJ2-7
CASSLTGPQETQYF | TGTGCCAGCAGCTTGACAGGGCCCCAAGAGACCCAGTACTTC | TRBV5-4 | . | . | TRBJ2-5
CASKPHRGHSYNEQFF | TGTGCCAGCAAACCCCATCGGGGGCACTCCTACAATGAGCAGTTCTTC | TRBV7-8 | . | . | TRBJ2-1
CARTAGLVVNEQFF | TGTGCCAGAACGGCGGGACTAGTCGTCAATGAGCAGTTCTTC | TRBV2 | . | TRBD2 | TRBJ2-1
CATVTRAGGYNEQFF | TGTGCCACAGTAACGAGGGCAGGGGGCTACAATGAGCAGTTCTTC | TRBV6-5 | . | TRBD1 | TRBJ2-1
CASSGDRGDEQYF | TGTGCCAGCTCAGGGGACAGGGGAGACGAGCAGTACTTC | TRBV18 | . | TRBD1 | TRBJ2-7
CASRTTKGEQFF | TGTGCCAGCAGAACGACGAAAGGTGAGCAGTTCTTC | TRBV28 | . | . | TRBJ2-1
CASSIGLAGDEQYF | TGTGCCAGTAGTATTGGCCTAGCGGGAGACGAGCAGTACTTC | TRBV19 | . | TRBD2 | TRBJ2-7
CASSPGQGAQPQHF | TGCGCCAGCAGCCCGGGACAGGGAGCTCAGCCCCAGCATTTT | TRBV4-1 | few | TRBD1 | TRBJ1-5
CASSEGISGANVLTF | TGTGCCAGCAGTGAAGGGATCTCTGGGGCCAACGTCCTGACTTTC | TRBV2 | . | . | TRBJ2-6
CASSYVIGDTQYF | TGTGCCAGCAGTTACGTGATAGGTGATACGCAGTATTTT | TRBV6-5 | . | . | TRBJ2-3
CASSLTGTSIGATVFF | TGCGCCAGCAGCTTGACGGGGACTAGCATCGGAGCCACAGTATTCTTC | TRBV5-1 | . | TRBD2 | TRBJ2-1
CASSTTGTHSPLHF | TGTGCCAGCAGCACGACCGGGACACATTCACCCCTCCACTTT | TRBV7-9 | . | . | TRBJ1-6
CASKGLDTEAFF | TGTGCCAGCAAAGGCCTAGACACTGAAGCTTTCTTT | TRBV9 | . | . | TRBJ1-1
CASKNRDYQDNEQFF | TGTGCCAGCAAAAACCGGGACTACCAAGACAATGAGCAGTTCTTC | TRBV2 | few | TRBD2 | TRBJ2-1
CASRRGGPGREQFF | TGTGCCAGCAGACGCGGGGGGCCCGGGAGGGAGCAGTTCTTC | TRBV28 | . | TRBD2 | TRBJ2-1
CASTGSSGRPDTQYF | TGCGCCAGCACGGGGTCTAGCGGGAGGCCAGATACGCAGTATTTT | TRBV5-1 | once | TRBD2 | TRBJ2-3
CASSIMFLYEQYF | TGTGCCAGTAGTATAATGTTCCTCTACGAGCAGTACTTC | TRBV19 | . | . | TRBJ2-7
CASSSNRGRGGETQYF | TGTGCCAGCAGTTCCAACAGGGGGCGAGGGGGAGAGACCCAGTACTTC | TRBV27 | . | TRBD1 | TRBJ2-5
CASTGKQSSTSGFYNEQFF | TGTGCCAGCACGGGGAAACAATCGAGTACTAGCGGGTTTTACAATGAGCAGTTCTTC | TRBV7-9 | . | TRBD2 | TRBJ2-1
CASSLGTGGYRDGYTF | TGTGCCAGCAGCTTAGGGACAGGGGGCTATCGAGATGGCTACACCTTC | TRBV11-3 | . | TRBD1 | TRBJ1-2
CASSETGFGYTF | TGTGCCAGCAGCGAGACAGGGTTTGGCTACACCTTC | TRBV5-4 | . | TRBD1 | TRBJ1-2
CASRQLSTGNTIYF | TGTGCCAGCAGGCAGCTTAGTACCGGAAACACCATATATTTT | TRBV28 | . | . | TRBJ1-3